A selection of T cell receptor beta chains follows, all from one sample in a study of cytomegalovirus exposure and HLA in healthy donors. The method was immunoSEQ multiplex PCR; TCRdb's version includes in-frame clones alone and lacks a portion of them. The table lists more than 95,000 clones, around 78% of them singletons. Sample: PBMCs. The receptors were gathered from a man aged 55 to 70 in good health and CMV-seropositive. Each CDR3 is given with its conserved first and last residue. A D gene is named only where the DNA matches it firmly. Clone size appears in some rows only: once, few, many, or a class for an expanded clone.

>.|TRBJ2-4|.|TRBV10-3
CAISEGLLAKNIQYF
TGTGCCATCAGCGAGGGACTTCTAGCCAAAAACATTCAGTACTTC
>.|TRBJ1-4|TRBD1|TRBV5-1
CASSPVGSPGQAEKLFF
TGCGCCAGCAGCCCTGTTGGGTCTCCAGGACAGGCTGAAAAACTGTTTTTT
>once|TRBJ1-4|TRBD1|TRBV30
CAWSWTGGSNEKLFF
TGTGCCTGGAGTTGGACAGGGGGGAGTAATGAAAAACTGTTTTTT
>few|TRBJ1-4|TRBD1|TRBV4-1
CASSVQGASGEKLFF
TGCGCCAGCAGCGTACAGGGGGCATCGGGTGAAAAACTGTTTTTT
>.|TRBJ2-3|TRBD2|TRBV2
CASATSGGFTDTQYF
TGTGCCAGTGCGACTAGCGGGGGATTCACAGATACGCAGTATTTT
>.|TRBJ2-5|.|TRBV28
CASSTKETQYF
TGTGCCAGCAGTACAAAAGAGACCCAGTACTTC
>.|TRBJ1-5|.|TRBV28
CASTPDRYQPQHF
TGTGCCAGCACCCCTGATCGGTATCAGCCCCAGCATTTT
>.|TRBJ2-2|.|TRBV7-2
CASSLAALNTGELFF
TGTGCCAGCAGCTTAGCGGCCTTGAACACCGGGGAGCTGTTTTTT
>.|TRBJ2-6|.|TRBV5-4
CASSLPGISGANVLTF
TGTGCCAGCAGCTTACCAGGGATCTCCGGGGCCAACGTCCTGACTTTC
>.|TRBJ1-1|.|TRBV9
CASTSGTMNTEAFF
TGTGCCAGCACCTCCGGGACAATGAACACTGAAGCTTTCTTT
>.|TRBJ1-3|.|TRBV28
CASSLSGGNTIYF
TGTGCCAGCAGTCTGTCGGGTGGAAACACCATATATTTT
>.|TRBJ2-4|.|TRBV5-1
CASSLDGGLNIQYF
TGCGCCAGCAGCTTGGATGGGGGGTTAAACATTCAGTACTTC
>few|TRBJ2-1|TRBD1|TRBV5-1
CASSLGQGVYEQFF
TGCGCCAGCAGCTTGGGGCAGGGGGTCTATGAGCAGTTCTTC
>.|TRBJ1-1|.|TRBV30
CAWSVSWYEAFF
TGTGCCTGGAGTGTAAGCTGGTATGAAGCTTTCTTT
>once|TRBJ2-7|.|TRBV5-1
CASSLGDKAYEQYF
TGCGCCAGCAGCTTGGGGGACAAGGCCTACGAGCAGTACTTC
>.|TRBJ2-2|.|TRBV2
CASSRPRNSLLRELFF
TGTGCCAGCAGTCGCCCCCGGAACAGCCTTTTGAGGGAGCTGTTTTTT
>.|TRBJ2-2|.|TRBV11-2
CASSLGGVNTGELFF
TGTGCCAGCAGCTTAGGGGGCGTGAACACCGGGGAGCTGTTTTTT
>.|TRBJ2-4|.|TRBV7-8
CASPPGFRVVYKNIQYF
TGTGCCAGCCCCCCAGGGTTTAGGGTGGTATACAAAAACATTCAGTACTTC
>.|TRBJ2-3|TRBD2|TRBV25-1
CASSGGGGWDTQYF
TGTGCCAGCAGTGGAGGCGGGGGATGGGATACGCAGTATTTT
>.|TRBJ1-1|TRBD1|TRBV5-4
CASSTARDRVKEAFF
TGTGCCAGCAGCACGGCCCGGGACAGGGTTAAAGAAGCTTTCTTT
>few|TRBJ1-5|.|TRBV19
CASSTPWQAGQPQHF
TGTGCCAGTAGTACCCCCTGGCAGGCGGGGCAGCCCCAGCATTTT
>.|TRBJ2-7|.|TRBV6-5
CASSYGGSSAYEQYF
TGTGCCAGCAGTTACGGCGGCTCATCCGCCTACGAGCAGTACTTC
>few|TRBJ1-5|TRBD1|TRBV4-1
CASSPVAHKTGVYQPQHF
TGCGCCAGCAGCCCTGTCGCCCATAAGACAGGGGTTTATCAGCCCCAGCATTTT
>once|TRBJ2-3|TRBD2|TRBV7-9
CASKSTAGEDTQYF
TGTGCCAGCAAGTCTACGGCGGGGGAAGATACGCAGTATTTT
>.|TRBJ2-7|TRBD1|TRBV6-1
CASSYNRGSYEQYF
TGTGCCAGCAGTTATAACAGGGGCTCCTACGAGCAGTACTTC
>once|TRBJ2-3|.|TRBV5-1
CASSLAADTQYF
TGCGCCAGCAGCTTGGCCGCAGATACGCAGTATTTT
>.|TRBJ2-3|.|TRBV9
CASSVRLSADTQYF
TGTGCCAGCAGCGTACGTCTCTCGGCAGATACGCAGTATTTT
>.|TRBJ1-6|TRBD1|TRBV7-2
CASSHADRGLSPLHF
TGTGCCAGCAGCCATGCCGACAGGGGGCTATCACCCCTCCACTTT
>few|TRBJ2-7|TRBD1|TRBV6-5
CASSYSAGGIGYF
TGTGCCAGCAGTTACTCAGCAGGGGGCATCGGGTACTTC
>.|TRBJ2-5|.|TRBV5-4
CASSFQGEETQYF
TGTGCCAGCAGCTTCCAAGGGGAAGAGACCCAGTACTTC
>.|TRBJ2-5|TRBD1|TRBV18
CASSPPSGTAQETQYF
TGTGCCAGCTCACCACCGTCGGGGACAGCCCAAGAGACCCAGTACTTC
>.|TRBJ1-5|.|TRBV7-7
CASSLNSNQPQHF
TGTGCTAGCAGCCTTAATAGCAATCAGCCCCAGCATTTT
>.|TRBJ2-3|.|TRBV2
CASTLLGTDTQYF
TGTGCCAGCACCCTCCTAGGCACAGATACGCAGTATTTT
>.|TRBJ1-2|.|TRBV28
CATSRALRGGYTF
TGTGCCACCTCAAGGGCCTTACGGGGAGGCTACACCTTC
>few|TRBJ2-6|.|TRBV7-8
CASSLDPDWVAGANVLTF
TGTGCCAGCAGCTTAGATCCCGACTGGGTAGCTGGGGCCAACGTCCTGACTTTC
>.|TRBJ1-6|.|TRBV10-3
CAIKEGDDSPLHF
TGTGCCATCAAAGAGGGCGACGATTCACCCCTCCACTTT
>.|TRBJ1-2|TRBD1|TRBV28
CASRGQGENYGYTF
TGTGCCAGCCGTGGACAGGGAGAGAACTATGGCTACACCTTC
>.|TRBJ1-4|.|TRBV6-5
CASSRGQFNNEKLFF
TGTGCCAGCAGCCGCGGACAGTTCAATAATGAAAAACTGTTTTTT